A single sample is the source of the 18 T cell receptor beta chains below, sequenced in a study of OX40 agonist ivuxolimab in advanced cancers. TCRdb's table, derived via immunoSEQ multiplex PCR, lists solely in-frame clones and lacks some. This table holds approximately 20,000 clones, 77% found once. This specimen consisted of CD4+ or CD8+ T cells sorted from blood, obtained in a trial of the OX40 agonist ivuxolimab. These receptors all come from an adult with an advanced solid tumor such as melanoma, head and neck, liver or kidney cancer.

J is TRBJ1-5 and V is TRBV29-1, with D perhaps matching TRBD1 (6 bases). Germline CDR1 SQVTM, CDR2 ANQGSEA. V shed 4 bases and J shed 5 bases, with 15 bases lying between them. The CDR3 consists of 14 residues. CDR3 in amino acids: CSVGDGGMYQPQHF. In DNA, the CDR3 is TGCAGCGTTGGGGACGGGGGCATGTATCAGCCCCAGCATTTT.

The rearrangement joins TRBV7-6 to TRBJ2-1; 13 bases line up with TRBD2. The CDR3 covers 18 residues. CDR1 is SGHVS and CDR2 is FNYEAQ in the germline V gene. V was clipped by 1 base and J by 4 bases; unmatched bases: 7. The CDR3 bases are TGTGCCAGCAGCTTAGGGACTAGCGGGGGCCAGCTATACAATGAGCAGTTCTTC. Protein product: CASSLGTSGGQLYNEQFF.

Of note for this clone: The same CDR3 is also encoded by other DNA sequences in this sample. The chain couples TRBV10-2 to TRBJ2-7; 10 bases map to TRBD2. This CDR3 has 18 residues. The V gene's germline CDR1 is WSHSY and CDR2 SAAADI. J was trimmed by 10 bases and V by 3 bases; bases with no gene match: 21. Written as DNA, the CDR3 is TGCGCCAGCAGTGATCAGGGATCGTCCTTAGCGGGGGGCATCGGACAGTACTTC. Encoded protein: CASSDQGSSLAGGIGQYF.

The gene calls are TRBV2 and TRBJ2-7; D is uncertain. CDR1 SNHLY and CDR2 FYNNEI come from the germline V gene. The CDR3 runs 13 residues. The germline V and J ends were trimmed by 1 base and 3 bases, with 7 bases remaining between them. The CDR3 sequence is CASSEVAYYEQYF. The CDR3, as DNA: TGTGCCAGCAGTGAAGTGGCTTACTACGAGCAGTACTTC. Combining the CDR3 with reference TRBV2 and TRBJ2-7 gives the whole variable domain EPEVTQTPSHQVTQMGQEVILRCVPISNHLYFYWYRQILGQKVEFLVSFYNNEISEKSEIFDDQFSVERPDGSNFTLKIRSTKLEDSAMYFCASSEVAYYEQYFGPGTRLTVT.

J is TRBJ1-6 and V is TRBV7-6; D may be TRBD1 (6 bases). V lost 2 bases and J 7 bases, leaving 6 bases between the germline ends. The CDR3 is 13 residues long. Germline V CDR1 and CDR2: SGHVS, FNYEAQ. The CDR3 bases are TGTGCCAGCAGCTTAACAGGGAATTCACCCCTCCACTTT. Translation: CASSLTGNSPLHF.

The V call is TRBV13, the J call TRBJ1-2; D is ambiguous. This CDR3 region has 12 residues. CDR1 and CDR2 from the germline V gene are PRHDT and FYEKMQ (reference sequence). Trimming left V 0 bases short and J 8 bases short, with 7 bases between. CDR3 in amino acids: CASSLGGRGYTF. The DNA for the CDR3 is TGTGCCAGCAGCTTAGGCGGCAGAGGCTACACCTTC.

This clone was seen a handful of times. The chain is built from TRBV11-2 and TRBJ2-3, with 13 bases fitting TRBD2. V lost 8 bases, J lost 2 bases, and 13 bases stayed unmatched. CDR3 size: 18 residues. CDR1 and CDR2 from the germline V gene are SGHAT and FQNNGV. CDR3 sequence reads: CASSSGGLAGLYTDTQYF. The CDR3 DNA reads as TGTGCCAGCTCCTCGGGGGGACTAGCGGGGTTATACACAGATACGCAGTATTTT.

The gene calls are TRBV6-5 and TRBJ1-2; D is possibly TRBD1 (6 bases). The CDR3 length is 15 residues. Trimming cost V 0 bases and J 3 bases, with 11 bases left between them. Germline CDR1 MNHEY, CDR2 SVGAGI. The CDR3 coding sequence is TGTGCCAGCAGTTACTCGTGGGGGCGCGACTATGGCTACACCTTC. Protein product: CASSYSWGRDYGYTF.

The V and J genes are TRBV19 and TRBJ2-7; TRBD1 agrees at 9 bases. Germline V gives CDR1 LNHDA, CDR2 SQIVND (reference sequence). The junction had 11 bases not matched to a gene; V was cut back by 5 bases and J by 3 bases. The CDR3 sequence is 16 residues long. The DNA for the CDR3 is TGTGCCAGTAGTCCGAGGGACAGGGACCCCTTCTACGAGCAGTACTTC. Translating it yields CASSPRDRDPFYEQYF.

The J gene is TRBJ2-5, the V gene TRBV11-2; tentatively, D is TRBD1 (6 bases). The J call may be faulty, since TRBJ2-7 better matches the DNA end. The CDR3 spans 13 residues. Germline V gene data show CDR1 as SGHAT and CDR2 as FQNNGV. In DNA, the CDR3 is TGTGCCAGCAGCCACCGGGACATCTACGAGCAGTACTTC. It yields the protein CASSHRDIYEQYF.

The chain has TRBV30 and TRBJ2-7, with 9 bases aligning to TRBD2. From germline, CDR1 is GTSNPN and CDR2 SVGIG (reference sequence). J was trimmed by 4 bases and V by 3 bases; bases with no gene match: 10. The CDR3 has 15 amino acids. As DNA, the CDR3 is TGTGCCTGGAGGGTAGGGGCGGGGGGGCCGTACGAGCAGTACTTC. It translates to CAWRVGAGGPYEQYF.

This clone occurred a few times. The chain has TRBV19 and TRBJ2-7, with D possibly matching TRBD1 (6 bases). V was shortened by 4 bases and J by 5 bases, with 12 bases between the two germline ends. Germline V gene sequence: CDR1 LNHDA, CDR2 SQIVND (reference sequence). The CDR3 has 13 residues. In DNA, the CDR3 is TGTGCCAGTAGTACCAGGGGTTATCACGAGCAGTACTTC. Amino acid sequence: CASSTRGYHEQYF.

V and J are TRBV6-5 and TRBJ2-3, with 8 positions matching TRBD2. The length of the CDR3 is 15 residues. The junction had 3 bases not matched to a gene; V was cut back by 0 bases and J by 4 bases. Germline assignment: CDR1 MNHEY and CDR2 SVGAGI. The CDR3 DNA reads TGTGCCAGCAGTTACTCTCGGGGGGGAGCAGATACGCAGTATTTT. It translates to CASSYSRGGADTQYF.

V gene TRBV5-5 combines with J gene TRBJ1-2; TRBD1 aligns across 10 bases. Looked up from germline, CDR1 is SGHKS and CDR2 is YYEKEE (reference sequence). The CDR3 covers 15 residues. The trim removed 4 bases at V and 12 bases at J, leaving 15 bases unmatched. CDR3 in amino acids: CASSAGDRGPTVDTF. DNA of the CDR3: TGTGCCAGCAGCGCCGGGGACAGGGGACCCACCGTGGACACCTTC.

The chain links TRBV7-6 to TRBJ2-7, with no clear D. This CDR3 contains 14 residues. From germline, CDR1 is SGHVS and CDR2 FNYEAQ. V was clipped by 4 bases and J by 0 bases, with 10 bases between them. The DNA for the CDR3 is TGTGCCAGCAGCTCAGAGGCTACCTCCTACGAGCAGTACTTC. This sequence encodes CASSSEATSYEQYF.

The chain combines TRBV7-8 with TRBJ1-1, with D maybe TRBD1 (5 bases). With 5 bases removed from V and 0 bases from J, the gap between germline ends came to 16 bases. The CDR3 consists of 16 residues. Looked up from germline, CDR1 is SGHVS and CDR2 is FQNEAQ. The CDR3 nucleotides are TGTGCCAGCAGCCAGACTGTGGGGCCCATGAACACTGAAGCTTTCTTT. It codes for CASSQTVGPMNTEAFF.

The chain links TRBV7-6 to TRBJ1-2; D is unresolved. This CDR3 comprises 15 residues. The V gene lost 4 bases and the J gene lost 1 base, with 13 bases spanning the gap. Germline CDR1 and CDR2: SGHVS and FNYEAQ. The CDR3 region is CASSSGITNNYGYTF. The CDR3 DNA is TGTGCCAGCAGCTCCGGGATAACAAATAACTATGGCTACACCTTC. The whole variable domain, remainder taken from reference TRBV7-6 and TRBJ1-2, is GAGVSQSPRYKVTKRGQDVALRCDPISGHVSLYWYRQALGQGPEFLTYFNYEAQQDKSGLPNDRFSAERPEGSISTLTIQRTEQRDSAMYRCASSSGITNNYGYTFGSGTRLTVV.

By frequency in the sample, this clone is medium-sized. The chain recombines TRBV7-3 with TRBJ2-2; D remains ambiguous. Germline V lookup: CDR1 SGHTA, CDR2 FQGTGA. The CDR3 has 16 residues. Deletions cut 7 bases from V and 0 bases from J, with 15 bases between. The CDR3 region has the DNA TGTGCCAGCAACCGACGGGCCACTTCGAACACCGGGGAGCTGTTTTTT. Residues: CASNRRATSNTGELFF.